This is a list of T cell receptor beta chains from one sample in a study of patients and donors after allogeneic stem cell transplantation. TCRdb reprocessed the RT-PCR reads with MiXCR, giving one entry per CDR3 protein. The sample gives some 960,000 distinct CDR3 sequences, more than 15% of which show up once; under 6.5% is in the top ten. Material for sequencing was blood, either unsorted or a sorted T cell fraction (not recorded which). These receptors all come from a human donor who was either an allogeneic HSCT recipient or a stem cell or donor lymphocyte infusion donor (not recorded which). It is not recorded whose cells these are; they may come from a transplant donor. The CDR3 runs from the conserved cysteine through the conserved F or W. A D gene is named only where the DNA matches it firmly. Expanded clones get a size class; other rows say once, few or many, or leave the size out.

DNA: TGTGCCAGCAGTTTAGAGGTGGGGCCGCCAAACTCCTACGAGCAGTACTTC; CDR3: CASSLEVGPPNSYEQYF; V: TRBV28; size: few; J: TRBJ2-7; D: -
DNA: TGTGCCAGTAGCACCCAGACCAAAAACATTCAGTACTTC; CDR3: CASSTQTKNIQYF; V: TRBV19; size: few; J: TRBJ2-4; D: -
DNA: TGTGCCAGCAGCCCGGGAATTAGCAATCAGCCCCAGCATTTT; CDR3: CASSPGISNQPQHF; V: TRBV11-2; size: few; J: TRBJ1-5; D: -
DNA: TGTGCCAGCAGTGAAACGGGACAGGGGATGGACACTGAAGCTTTCTTT; CDR3: CASSETGQGMDTEAFF; V: TRBV2; size: few; J: TRBJ1-1; D: TRBD1
DNA: TGTGCCAGCAGCTTAGCGACTGAAAGGGATTTT; CDR3: CASSLATERDF; V: TRBV7-2; size: -; J: TRBJ2-3; D: -
DNA: TGTGCCAGCAGCCTGTCGGGGGACGGGGAGCTGTTTTTT; CDR3: CASSLSGDGELFF; V: TRBV7-9; size: -; J: TRBJ2-2; D: -
DNA: TGTGCCAGCACCTCGGGTGGGATGAACACTGAAGCTTTCTTT; CDR3: CASTSGGMNTEAFF; V: TRBV6-1; size: -; J: TRBJ1-1; D: -
DNA: TGTGCCAGCAGTTTAAGGCTCCGGGGGGGGGCGGTCACTGAAGCTTTCTTT; CDR3: CASSLRLRGGAVTEAFF; V: TRBV28; size: few; J: TRBJ1-1; D: -
DNA: TGTGCCAGCAGCTTCTCCGGGACAGGGGGCGAAGGAAACACCATATATTTT; CDR3: CASSFSGTGGEGNTIYF; V: TRBV7-2; size: few; J: TRBJ1-3; D: TRBD1
DNA: TGTGCCACCTCCGTTGGCGCAGATACGCAGTATTTT; CDR3: CATSVGADTQYF; V: TRBV25-1; size: few; J: TRBJ2-3; D: -